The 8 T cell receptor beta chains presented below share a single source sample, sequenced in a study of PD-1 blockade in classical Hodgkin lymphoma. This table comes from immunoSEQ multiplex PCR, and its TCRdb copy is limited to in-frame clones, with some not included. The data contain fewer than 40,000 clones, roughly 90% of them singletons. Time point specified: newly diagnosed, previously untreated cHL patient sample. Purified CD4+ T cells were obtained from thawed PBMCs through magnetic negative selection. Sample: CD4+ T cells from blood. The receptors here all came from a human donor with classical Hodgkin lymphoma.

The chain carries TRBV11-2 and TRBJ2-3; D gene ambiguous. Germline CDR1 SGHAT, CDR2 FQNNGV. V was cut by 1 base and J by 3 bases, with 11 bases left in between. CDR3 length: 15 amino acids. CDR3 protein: CASSLGRVQTDTQYF. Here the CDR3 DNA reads TGTGCCAGCAGCTTAGGACGGGTACAGACAGATACGCAGTATTTT. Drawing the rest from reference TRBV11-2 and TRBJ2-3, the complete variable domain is EAGVAQSPRYKIIEKRQSVAFWCNPISGHATLYWYQQILGQGPKLLIQFQNNGVVDDSQLPKDRFSAERLKGVDSTLKIQPAKLEDSAVYLCASSLGRVQTDTQYFGPGTRLTVL.

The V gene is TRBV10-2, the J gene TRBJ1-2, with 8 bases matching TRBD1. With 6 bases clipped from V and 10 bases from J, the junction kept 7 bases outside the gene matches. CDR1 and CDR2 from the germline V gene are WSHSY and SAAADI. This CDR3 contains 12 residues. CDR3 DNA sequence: TGCGCCAGCAGCCTGGACAGGGATAACTACACCTTC. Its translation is CASSLDRDNYTF.

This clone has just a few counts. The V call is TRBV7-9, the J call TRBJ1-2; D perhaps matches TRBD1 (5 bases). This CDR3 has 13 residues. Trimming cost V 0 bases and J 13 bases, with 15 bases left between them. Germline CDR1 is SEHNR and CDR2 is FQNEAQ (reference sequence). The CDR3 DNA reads TGTGCCAGCAGCTTAGCGCCGTTGAAGGGGATCACCTTC. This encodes CASSLAPLKGITF.

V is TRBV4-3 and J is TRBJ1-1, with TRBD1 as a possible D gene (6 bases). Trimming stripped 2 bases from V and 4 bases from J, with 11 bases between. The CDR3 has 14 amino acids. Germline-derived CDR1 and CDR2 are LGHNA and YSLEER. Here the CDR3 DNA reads TGCGCCAGCAGCCAATCCAGGGGAGTCACTGAAGCTTTCTTT. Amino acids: CASSQSRGVTEAFF.

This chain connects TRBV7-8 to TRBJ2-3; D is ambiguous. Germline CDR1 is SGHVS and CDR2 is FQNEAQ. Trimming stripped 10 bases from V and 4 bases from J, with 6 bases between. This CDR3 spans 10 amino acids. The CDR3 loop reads CATWADTQYF. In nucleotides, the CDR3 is TGTGCCACGTGGGCAGATACGCAGTATTTT.

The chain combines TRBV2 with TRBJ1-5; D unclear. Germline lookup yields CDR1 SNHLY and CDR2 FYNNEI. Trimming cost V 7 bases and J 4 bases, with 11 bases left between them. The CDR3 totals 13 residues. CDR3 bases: TGTGCCAGCATGTTCACGCGAAATCAGCCCCAGCATTTT. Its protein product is CASMFTRNQPQHF.

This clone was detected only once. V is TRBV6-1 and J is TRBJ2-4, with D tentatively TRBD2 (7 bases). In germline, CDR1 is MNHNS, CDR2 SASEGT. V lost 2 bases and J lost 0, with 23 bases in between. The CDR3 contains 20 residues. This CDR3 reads CASSEIQGPWEGLAKNIQYF. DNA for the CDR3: TGTGCCAGCAGTGAAATCCAGGGGCCTTGGGAGGGATTAGCCAAAAACATTCAGTACTTC.

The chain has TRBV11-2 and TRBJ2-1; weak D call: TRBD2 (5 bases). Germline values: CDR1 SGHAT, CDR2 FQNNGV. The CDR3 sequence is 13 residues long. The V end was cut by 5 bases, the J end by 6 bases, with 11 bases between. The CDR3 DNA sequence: TGTGCCAGCAGCGGGCAGCGGATCAATGAGCAGTTCTTC. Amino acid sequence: CASSGQRINEQFF. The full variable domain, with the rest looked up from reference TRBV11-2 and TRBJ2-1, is EAGVAQSPRYKIIEKRQSVAFWCNPISGHATLYWYQQILGQGPKLLIQFQNNGVVDDSQLPKDRFSAERLKGVDSTLKIQPAKLEDSAVYLCASSGQRINEQFFGPGTRLTVL.